These T cell receptor beta chains were read from a single sample in a study of shared T cell receptors in the human thymus. Sequenced by immunoSEQ multiplex PCR; TCRdb stores in-frame clones only, minus some. Here the sample spans approximately 580,000 clones, around three quarters being singletons. This sample was shared with a second study, whose subject was human thymus T cells.

The sequencing sample was made of thymocytes. Every receptor here comes from a boy under two years old with a congenital heart defect. CDR3s include the opening cysteine and the closing phenylalanine or tryptophan. The order of the fields is clone size, V gene, D gene, J gene, CDR3 DNA, CDR3 protein. D genes are given only for firm matches. Clone size appears in some rows only: once, few, many, or a class for an expanded clone.

size: NA; V: TRBV27; D: TRBD1; J: TRBJ2-2; DNA: TGTGCCAGCAGACAAAGGGGTGGGACAGGGGGCCTCGGGGACACCGGGGAGCTGTTTTTT; CDR3: CASRQRGGTGGLGDTGELFF
size: NA; V: TRBV7-9; D: NA; J: TRBJ1-1; DNA: TGTGCCAGCAGCCTCCCGACTCCGGAGGCTTTCTTT; CDR3: CASSLPTPEAFF
size: NA; V: TRBV25-1; D: TRBD2; J: TRBJ2-7; DNA: TGTGCCAGCAGTGAGCGCCTTCCTAGCGGGAGGAATTACGAGCAGTACTTC; CDR3: CASSERLPSGRNYEQYF
size: NA; V: TRBV5-1; D: TRBD1; J: TRBJ2-6; DNA: TGCGCCAGCAGCGCCGGACAGGAGACCTCTGGGGCCAACGTCCTGACTTTC; CDR3: CASSAGQETSGANVLTF
size: NA; V: TRBV6-6; D: TRBD1; J: TRBJ2-7; DNA: TGTGCCAGCAGTCAGGGACAGCCGTACTACGAGCAGTACTTC; CDR3: CASSQGQPYYEQYF
size: NA; V: TRBV30; D: NA; J: TRBJ2-3; DNA: TGTGCCTGGAGTCAAGAACCCACTAGCACAGATACGCAGTATTTT; CDR3: CAWSQEPTSTDTQYF
size: NA; V: TRBV18; D: NA; J: TRBJ2-7; DNA: TGTGCCAGCTCATTTACCTACGAGCAGTACTTC; CDR3: CASSFTYEQYF
size: NA; V: TRBV18; D: NA; J: TRBJ2-1; DNA: TGTGCCAGCTCACCGGAGGGACCCACCTACAATGAGCAGTTCTTC; CDR3: CASSPEGPTYNEQFF
size: NA; V: TRBV4-2; D: NA; J: TRBJ1-5; DNA: TGTGCCAGCGGAACCTACAGGGAAATGAGGAGCAATCAGCCCCAGCATTTT; CDR3: CASGTYREMRSNQPQHF
size: few; V: TRBV20-1; D: NA; J: TRBJ2-7; DNA: TGCAGTGCTCAGACCTACGAGCAGTACTTC; CDR3: CSAQTYEQYF
size: NA; V: TRBV25-1; D: NA; J: TRBJ1-1; DNA: TGTGCCAGCAGTGAAGGAAAGGGATGGGAGACTGAAGCTTTCTTT; CDR3: CASSEGKGWETEAFF
size: NA; V: TRBV5-1; D: TRBD2; J: TRBJ2-1; DNA: TGCGCCAGTCGGACTAGCGGCTCCGACGGTGAGCAGTTCTTC; CDR3: CASRTSGSDGEQFF
size: NA; V: TRBV29-1; D: NA; J: TRBJ2-1; DNA: TGCAGCGTTGACGGAGCGGACAATGAGCAGTTCTTC; CDR3: CSVDGADNEQFF
size: NA; V: TRBV23-1; D: NA; J: TRBJ2-7; DNA: TGCGCCAGCAACCCCGGGACTCTCATCTACGAGCAGTACTTC; CDR3: CASNPGTLIYEQYF
size: once; V: TRBV4-1; D: TRBD2; J: TRBJ2-5; DNA: TGCGCCAGCAGCCTAAGATGGGGGGGGAAGACCCAGTACTTC; CDR3: CASSLRWGGKTQYF
size: few; V: TRBV9; D: TRBD2; J: TRBJ2-5; DNA: TGTGCCAGCAGCCTGGGGGGGACGGGAAGGGGACGAAAAGAGACCCAGTACTTC; CDR3: CASSLGGTGRGRKETQYF
size: once; V: TRBV5-6; D: TRBD1; J: TRBJ2-2; DNA: TGTGCCAGCAGCCGAAGGACAGGGAAGAGCACCGGGGAGCTGTTTTTT; CDR3: CASSRRTGKSTGELFF
size: NA; V: TRBV20-1; D: NA; J: TRBJ2-7; DNA: TGCAGTGTCCGAGAGTCTCGCGAGCAGTACTTC; CDR3: CSVRESREQYF
size: NA; V: TRBV11-1; D: NA; J: TRBJ2-2; DNA: TGTGCCAGCAGCCCCCTGGAGTCCGGGGGAGTAGGGGAGCTGTTTTTT; CDR3: CASSPLESGGVGELFF
size: NA; V: TRBV18; D: TRBD2; J: TRBJ2-2; DNA: TGTGCCAGCTATCCGGGACTAGCGGGATTTACCGGGGAGCTGTTTTTT; CDR3: CASYPGLAGFTGELFF
size: NA; V: TRBV25-1; D: NA; J: TRBJ1-1; DNA: TGTGCCAGCAGTGAAGCCCACACAGGGACTATGAACACTGAAGCTTTCTTT; CDR3: CASSEAHTGTMNTEAFF
size: few; V: TRBV11-2; D: NA; J: TRBJ2-3; DNA: TGTGCCAGCAGCCAAGAGACTGGCACAGATACGCAGTATTTT; CDR3: CASSQETGTDTQYF
size: few; V: TRBV15; D: NA; J: TRBJ2-1; DNA: TGTGCCACCAGCAGAGATTATGGGGAGTGTGAATCGTCGAGGTCCTACAATGAGCAGTTCTTC; CDR3: CATSRDYGECESSRSYNEQFF
size: once; V: TRBV6-6; D: NA; J: TRBJ2-3; DNA: TGTGCCAGCACCGGGGGAGGACCCACAGATACGCAGTATTTT; CDR3: CASTGGGPTDTQYF
size: NA; V: TRBV11-2; D: TRBD2; J: TRBJ2-3; DNA: TGTGCCAGCAGCTTAGAGCCAGGGGGGCTAGCGGGAGGGCCCGGAGATACGCAGTATTTT; CDR3: CASSLEPGGLAGGPGDTQYF
size: once; V: TRBV30; D: TRBD2; J: TRBJ2-7; DNA: TGTGCCTGGAGTGTACCCCGCGGGAGGGTGCACGAGCAGTACTTC; CDR3: CAWSVPRGRVHEQYF
size: NA; V: TRBV28; D: NA; J: TRBJ2-5; DNA: TGTGCCAGCACTCCGAGGACAGGACCCGGGATAGCGGCCCAAGAGACCCAGTACTTC; CDR3: CASTPRTGPGIAAQETQYF
size: NA; V: TRBV27; D: TRBD1; J: TRBJ1-1; DNA: TGTGCCAGCAGTTTAGACAGGGGGCAGGGTGAAGCTTTCTTT; CDR3: CASSLDRGQGEAFF
size: NA; V: TRBV4-2; D: NA; J: TRBJ2-1; DNA: TGTGCCAGCAGCCAAGGAAACACGGTCTCCTCGAGGAATGAGCAGTTCTTC; CDR3: CASSQGNTVSSRNEQFF
size: NA; V: TRBV5-1; D: NA; J: TRBJ2-7; DNA: TGCGCCAGCAGCTTGTCGAATACAGGGTTCTACGAGCAGTACTTC; CDR3: CASSLSNTGFYEQYF
size: NA; V: TRBV4-2; D: TRBD1; J: TRBJ2-1; DNA: TGTGCCAGCAGCCAACCCCGGGACAGGGGCGATGAGCAGTTCTTC; CDR3: CASSQPRDRGDEQFF
size: NA; V: TRBV4-1; D: NA; J: TRBJ1-2; DNA: TGCGCCAGCAGCCAAGAGGGCGACAGTCTCTATGGCTACACCTTC; CDR3: CASSQEGDSLYGYTF
size: NA; V: TRBV6-5; D: NA; J: TRBJ2-7; DNA: TGTGCCAGCAGTTATCCGGGGACCTACGAGCAGTACTTC; CDR3: CASSYPGTYEQYF
size: NA; V: TRBV5-1; D: NA; J: TRBJ2-3; DNA: TGCGCCAGCAGTTCTAGCGTCTCGATCACAGATACGCAGTATTTT; CDR3: CASSSSVSITDTQYF
size: NA; V: TRBV5-1; D: TRBD1; J: TRBJ2-3; DNA: TGCGCCAGCAGCTTGGGGGACAGGGGGACAGATACGCAGTATTTT; CDR3: CASSLGDRGTDTQYF
size: NA; V: TRBV11-2; D: NA; J: TRBJ2-3; DNA: TGTGCCAGCAGTTCGCGGGGAACAGATACGCAGTATTTT; CDR3: CASSSRGTDTQYF
size: NA; V: TRBV18; D: NA; J: TRBJ2-7; DNA: TGTGCCAGCTCACCCAGGGTGGTCAGCTCCTACGAGCAGTACTTC; CDR3: CASSPRVVSSYEQYF